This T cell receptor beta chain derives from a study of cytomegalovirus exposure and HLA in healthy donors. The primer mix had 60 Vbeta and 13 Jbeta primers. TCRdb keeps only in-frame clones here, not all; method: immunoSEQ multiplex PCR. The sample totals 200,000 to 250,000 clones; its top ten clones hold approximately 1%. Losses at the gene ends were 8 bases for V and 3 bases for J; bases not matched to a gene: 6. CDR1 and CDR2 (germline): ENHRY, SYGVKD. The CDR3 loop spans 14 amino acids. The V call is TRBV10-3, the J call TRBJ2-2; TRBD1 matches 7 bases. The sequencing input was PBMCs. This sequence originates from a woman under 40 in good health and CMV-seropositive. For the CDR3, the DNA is TGTGCCATCGCCCGGACAGGAGACACCGGGGAGCTGTTTTTT. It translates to CAIARTGDTGELFF.